Listed below are T cell receptor beta chains from one sample, sequenced in a study of blood T cell repertoires in COVID-19. Sequenced by immunoSEQ multiplex PCR; TCRdb stores in-frame clones only, minus some. The sample has about 81,000 clones, about 91% seen once. The sequencing input was peripheral blood. Receptors originate from a woman older than 75 with acute or convalescent COVID-19. Each CDR3 is given with its conserved first and last residue. A D gene is named only where the DNA matches it firmly. Rows give clone size only sometimes, using once, few, many, or a class for an expanded clone.

d_call: TRBD2
v_call: TRBV25-1
clone_size: .
j_call: TRBJ2-1
cdr3_nt: TGTGCCAGCAGTGGTAGCGGGGGGGCCAAAGAGCAGTTCTTC
cdr3_aa: CASSGSGGAKEQFF

d_call: TRBD1
v_call: TRBV6-5
clone_size: .
j_call: TRBJ2-7
cdr3_nt: TGTGCCAGCAGTTACGCCGGGACAGGATACAACTACGAGCAGTACTTC
cdr3_aa: CASSYAGTGYNYEQYF

d_call: .
v_call: TRBV7-2
clone_size: .
j_call: TRBJ1-2
cdr3_nt: TGTGCCAGCAGCCCGAGGGGCGGGGCCCTCTATGGCTACACCTTC
cdr3_aa: CASSPRGGALYGYTF

d_call: .
v_call: TRBV5-6
clone_size: .
j_call: TRBJ1-1
cdr3_nt: TGTGCCAGCAGCGCTAAGCGTCCTGAAGCTTTCTTT
cdr3_aa: CASSAKRPEAFF

d_call: .
v_call: TRBV20-1
clone_size: .
j_call: TRBJ2-5
cdr3_nt: TGCAGTGCTAGTTGGCGGGGAAACCAAGAGACCCAGTACTTC
cdr3_aa: CSASWRGNQETQYF

d_call: .
v_call: TRBV21-1
clone_size: .
j_call: TRBJ1-1
cdr3_nt: TGTGCCAGCAGCGAACAGGTCCGCTCTACTGAAGCTTTCTTT
cdr3_aa: CASSEQVRSTEAFF

d_call: TRBD1
v_call: TRBV27
clone_size: .
j_call: TRBJ1-5
cdr3_nt: TGTGCCAGCAGTAGGGACAGGGGGTCTGGTCAGCCCCAGCATTTT
cdr3_aa: CASSRDRGSGQPQHF

d_call: TRBD1
v_call: TRBV7-9
clone_size: few
j_call: TRBJ1-2
cdr3_nt: TGTGCCAGCAGCTCTGACAGGGAGAGGGGCTACACCTTC
cdr3_aa: CASSSDRERGYTF

d_call: .
v_call: TRBV6-1
clone_size: .
j_call: TRBJ1-1
cdr3_nt: TGTGCCAGCAGTGAAATCGGGAACACTGAAGCTTTCTTT
cdr3_aa: CASSEIGNTEAFF

d_call: .
v_call: TRBV18
clone_size: .
j_call: TRBJ1-1
cdr3_nt: TGTGCCAGCTCACCACCGGGACATCAAAACACTGAAGCTTTCTTT
cdr3_aa: CASSPPGHQNTEAFF

d_call: .
v_call: TRBV12-5
clone_size: .
j_call: TRBJ1-5
cdr3_nt: TGTGCTAGTGGTTTGGTACGGGGAGGGTCGGGCAATCAGCCCCAGCATTTT
cdr3_aa: CASGLVRGGSGNQPQHF

d_call: .
v_call: TRBV10-3
clone_size: .
j_call: TRBJ1-4
cdr3_nt: TGTGCCATCAGTGAGTCGGGACTCTTAAATGAAAAACTGTTTTTT
cdr3_aa: CAISESGLLNEKLFF

d_call: .
v_call: TRBV7-2
clone_size: .
j_call: TRBJ2-7
cdr3_nt: TGTGCCAGCAGCTTAGGGCAGCAGGGTCCCTACGAGCAGTACTTC
cdr3_aa: CASSLGQQGPYEQYF

d_call: .
v_call: TRBV3-1/TRBV3-2
clone_size: .
j_call: TRBJ1-1
cdr3_nt: TGTGCCAGCAGCCTAGAAGCACGCACTGAAGCTTTCTTT
cdr3_aa: CASSLEARTEAFF

d_call: .
v_call: TRBV18
clone_size: .
j_call: TRBJ1-2
cdr3_nt: TGTGCCAGCTCACTGTCGTTTGACAGGTACGGCTACACCTTC
cdr3_aa: CASSLSFDRYGYTF

d_call: .
v_call: TRBV19
clone_size: .
j_call: TRBJ2-3
cdr3_nt: TGTGCCAGTAACAGACCAGGCGCAGATACGCAGTATTTT
cdr3_aa: CASNRPGADTQYF

d_call: .
v_call: TRBV5-1
clone_size: .
j_call: TRBJ2-1
cdr3_nt: TGCGCCACCCATGGCGGGGCCTACAATGAGCAGTTCTTC
cdr3_aa: CATHGGAYNEQFF

d_call: TRBD1
v_call: TRBV7-8
clone_size: .
j_call: TRBJ2-7
cdr3_nt: TGTGCCAGCAGCCCGAGGGACAGGGCAACCTACGAGCAGTACTTC
cdr3_aa: CASSPRDRATYEQYF

d_call: TRBD1
v_call: TRBV27
clone_size: .
j_call: TRBJ2-6
cdr3_nt: TGTGCCAGCAGTTTACAAACAGGGGCTGGGGCCAACGTCCTGACTTTC
cdr3_aa: CASSLQTGAGANVLTF

d_call: .
v_call: TRBV3-1/TRBV3-2
clone_size: .
j_call: TRBJ1-5
cdr3_nt: TGTGCCAGCAGCGGTGGCAGTCCTGGGCCCCAGCATTTT
cdr3_aa: CASSGGSPGPQHF

d_call: .
v_call: TRBV6-5
clone_size: .
j_call: TRBJ1-6
cdr3_nt: TGTGCCAGCAAAAATACAGGGAATTCACCCCTCCACTTT
cdr3_aa: CASKNTGNSPLHF

d_call: TRBD1
v_call: TRBV24-1
clone_size: .
j_call: TRBJ2-3
cdr3_nt: TGTGCCACCAGTGATGGAACAGGGGGCCGGTCAGATACGCAGTATTTT
cdr3_aa: CATSDGTGGRSDTQYF